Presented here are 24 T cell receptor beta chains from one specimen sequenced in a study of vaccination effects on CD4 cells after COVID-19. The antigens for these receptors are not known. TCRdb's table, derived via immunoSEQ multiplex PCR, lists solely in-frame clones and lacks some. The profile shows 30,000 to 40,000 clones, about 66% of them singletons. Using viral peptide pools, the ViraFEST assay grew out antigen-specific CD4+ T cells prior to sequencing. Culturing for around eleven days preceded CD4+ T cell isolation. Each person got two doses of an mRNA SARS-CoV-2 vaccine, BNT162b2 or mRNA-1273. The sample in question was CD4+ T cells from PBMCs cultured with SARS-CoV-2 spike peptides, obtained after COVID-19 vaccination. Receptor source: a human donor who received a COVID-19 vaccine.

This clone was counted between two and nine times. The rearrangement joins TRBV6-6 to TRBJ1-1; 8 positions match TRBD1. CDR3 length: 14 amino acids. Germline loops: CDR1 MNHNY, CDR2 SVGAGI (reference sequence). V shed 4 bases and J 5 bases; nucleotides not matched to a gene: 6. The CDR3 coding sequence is TGTGCCAGCAGTTCCGGACAGGGCTATACTGAAGCTTTCTTT. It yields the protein CASSSGQGYTEAFF.

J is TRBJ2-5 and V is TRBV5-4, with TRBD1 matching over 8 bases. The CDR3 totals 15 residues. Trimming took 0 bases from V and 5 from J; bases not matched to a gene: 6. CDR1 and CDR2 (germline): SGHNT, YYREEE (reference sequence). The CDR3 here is CASSLGQGRRETQYF. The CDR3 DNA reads TGTGCCAGCAGCTTGGGACAGGGGAGAAGGGAGACCCAGTACTTC.

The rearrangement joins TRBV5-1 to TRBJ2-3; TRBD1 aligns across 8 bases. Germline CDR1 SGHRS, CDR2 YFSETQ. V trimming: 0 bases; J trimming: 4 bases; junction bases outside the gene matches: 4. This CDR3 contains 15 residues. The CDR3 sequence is CASSLGTGTADTQYF. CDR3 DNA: TGCGCCAGCAGCTTGGGGACAGGGACGGCAGATACGCAGTATTTT.

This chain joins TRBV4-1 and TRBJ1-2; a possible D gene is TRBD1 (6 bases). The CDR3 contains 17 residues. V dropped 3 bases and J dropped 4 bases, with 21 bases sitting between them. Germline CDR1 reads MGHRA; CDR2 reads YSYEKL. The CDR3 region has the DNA TGCGCCAGCAGCCAGCTTGGGGGCGCAGAACGCAGCTATGGCTACACCTTC. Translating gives CASSQLGGAERSYGYTF.

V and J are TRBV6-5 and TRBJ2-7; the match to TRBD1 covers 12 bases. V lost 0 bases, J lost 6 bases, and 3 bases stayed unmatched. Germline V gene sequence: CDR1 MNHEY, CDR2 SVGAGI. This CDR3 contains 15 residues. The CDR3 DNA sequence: TGTGCCAGCAGTTACTCCGGGACAGGGGGCGTCGAGCAGTACTTC. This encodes CASSYSGTGGVEQYF.

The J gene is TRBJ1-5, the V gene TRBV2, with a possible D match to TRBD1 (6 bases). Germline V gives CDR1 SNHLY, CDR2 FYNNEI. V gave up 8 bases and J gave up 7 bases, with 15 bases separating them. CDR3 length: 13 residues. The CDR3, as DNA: TGTGCCAGCGGTGCGGGTAGGGGGCAGCCCCAGCATTTT. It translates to CASGAGRGQPQHF. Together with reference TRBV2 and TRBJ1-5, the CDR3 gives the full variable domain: EPEVTQTPSHQVTQMGQEVILRCVPISNHLYFYWYRQILGQKVEFLVSFYNNEISEKSEIFDDQFSVERPDGSNFTLKIRSTKLEDSAMYFCASGAGRGQPQHFGDGTRLSIL.

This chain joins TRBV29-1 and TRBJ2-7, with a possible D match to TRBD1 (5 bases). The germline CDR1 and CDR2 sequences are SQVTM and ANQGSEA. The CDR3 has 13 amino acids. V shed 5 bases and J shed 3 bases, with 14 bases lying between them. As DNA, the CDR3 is TGCAGCGTTCTTCTTCAGGGAAGCTACGAGCAGTACTTC. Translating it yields CSVLLQGSYEQYF.

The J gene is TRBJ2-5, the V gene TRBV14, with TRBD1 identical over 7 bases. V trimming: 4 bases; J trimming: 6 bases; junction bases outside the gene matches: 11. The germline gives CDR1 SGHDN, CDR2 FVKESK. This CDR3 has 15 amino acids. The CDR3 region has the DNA TGTGCCAGCAGCCTTAGGACAGGAATGGGTCAGACCCAGTACTTC. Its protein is CASSLRTGMGQTQYF.

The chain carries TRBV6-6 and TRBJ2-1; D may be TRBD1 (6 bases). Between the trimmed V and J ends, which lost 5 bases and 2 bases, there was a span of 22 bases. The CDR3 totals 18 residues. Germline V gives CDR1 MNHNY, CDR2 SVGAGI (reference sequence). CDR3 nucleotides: TGTGCCAGCAGTCATTACCAGGGGTGGGGACAAGCCTACAATGAGCAGTTCTTC. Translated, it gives CASSHYQGWGQAYNEQFF.

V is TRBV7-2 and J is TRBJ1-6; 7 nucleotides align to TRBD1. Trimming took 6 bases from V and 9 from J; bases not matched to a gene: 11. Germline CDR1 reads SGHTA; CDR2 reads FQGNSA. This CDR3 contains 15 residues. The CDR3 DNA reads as TGTGCCAGCAGTCCGGGACAGCCAGGGAGTTCACCCCTCCACTTT. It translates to CASSPGQPGSSPLHF.

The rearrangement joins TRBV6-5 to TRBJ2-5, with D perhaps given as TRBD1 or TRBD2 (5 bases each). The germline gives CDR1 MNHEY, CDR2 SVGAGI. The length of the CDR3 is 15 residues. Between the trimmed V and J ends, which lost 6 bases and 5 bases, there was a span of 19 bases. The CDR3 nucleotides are TGTGCCAGCAGCCAGGGACGCTTGCGGAGGGAGACCCAGTACTTC. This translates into CASSQGRLRRETQYF.

For the CDR3, the DNA is TGTGCCAGCAGCTTGGGAGGGAACACTGAAGCTTTCTTT. Encoded protein: CASSLGGNTEAFF. The rearrangement joins TRBV5-6 to TRBJ1-1, with D uncertain. In germline, CDR1 is SGHDT, CDR2 YYEEEE. The germline V and J ends were trimmed by 0 bases and 1 base, with 4 bases remaining between them. The CDR3 covers 13 residues.

DNA for the CDR3: TGTGCCAGCAGCCCCAGAATAGCGGGAGGCAGAGATACGCAGTATTTT. Encoded protein: CASSPRIAGGRDTQYF. The chain combines TRBV13 with TRBJ2-3; 10 bases align to TRBD2. Germline-derived CDR1 and CDR2 are PRHDT and FYEKMQ (reference sequence). V lost 5 bases and J lost 5; bases outside the gene matches: 10. CDR3 size: 16 residues.

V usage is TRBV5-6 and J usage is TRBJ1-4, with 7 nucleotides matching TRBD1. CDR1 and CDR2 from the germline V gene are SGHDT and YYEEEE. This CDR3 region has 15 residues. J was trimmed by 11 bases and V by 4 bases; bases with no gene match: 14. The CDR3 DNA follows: TGTGCCAGCAGCGGGAGACAGGGTAGTGTTGGCAAACTGTTTTTT. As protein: CASSGRQGSVGKLFF.

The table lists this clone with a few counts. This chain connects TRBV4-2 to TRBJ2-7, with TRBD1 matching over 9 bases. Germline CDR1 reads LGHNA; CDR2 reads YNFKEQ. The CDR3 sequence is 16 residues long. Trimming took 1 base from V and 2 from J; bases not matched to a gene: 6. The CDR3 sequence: CASSQVSGTGTYEQYF. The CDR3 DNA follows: TGTGCCAGCAGCCAAGTAAGCGGGACAGGGACCTACGAGCAGTACTTC.

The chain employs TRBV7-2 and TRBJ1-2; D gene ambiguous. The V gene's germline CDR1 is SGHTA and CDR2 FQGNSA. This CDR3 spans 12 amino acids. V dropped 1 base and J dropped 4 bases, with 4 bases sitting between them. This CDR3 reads CASSLDGYGYTF. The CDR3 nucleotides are TGTGCCAGCAGCTTAGACGGCTATGGCTACACCTTC.

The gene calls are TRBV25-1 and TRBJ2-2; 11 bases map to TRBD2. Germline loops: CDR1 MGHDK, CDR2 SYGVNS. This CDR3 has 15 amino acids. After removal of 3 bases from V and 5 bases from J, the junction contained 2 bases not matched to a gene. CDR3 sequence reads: CASSDSGGATGELFF. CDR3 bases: TGTGCCAGCAGTGATAGCGGGGGGGCGACCGGGGAGCTGTTTTTT.

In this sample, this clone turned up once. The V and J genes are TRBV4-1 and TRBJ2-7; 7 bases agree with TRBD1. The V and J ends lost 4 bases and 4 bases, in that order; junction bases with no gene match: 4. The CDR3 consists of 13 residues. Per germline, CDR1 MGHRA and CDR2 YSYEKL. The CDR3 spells CASSLQTGYEQYF. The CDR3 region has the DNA TGCGCCAGCAGCCTACAGACAGGGTACGAGCAGTACTTC.

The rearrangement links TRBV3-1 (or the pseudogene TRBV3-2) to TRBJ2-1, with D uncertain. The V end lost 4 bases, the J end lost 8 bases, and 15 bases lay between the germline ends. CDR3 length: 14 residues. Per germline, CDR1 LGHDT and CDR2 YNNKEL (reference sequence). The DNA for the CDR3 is TGTGCCAGCAGCCTTGGAAACCTTTTGTATGAGCAGTTCTTC. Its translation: CASSLGNLLYEQFF.

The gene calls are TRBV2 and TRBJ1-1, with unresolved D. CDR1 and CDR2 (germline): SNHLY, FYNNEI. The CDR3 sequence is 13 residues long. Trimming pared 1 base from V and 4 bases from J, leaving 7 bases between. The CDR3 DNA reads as TGTGCCAGCAGTGAAGGGGCCGGCACTGAAGCTTTCTTT. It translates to CASSEGAGTEAFF.

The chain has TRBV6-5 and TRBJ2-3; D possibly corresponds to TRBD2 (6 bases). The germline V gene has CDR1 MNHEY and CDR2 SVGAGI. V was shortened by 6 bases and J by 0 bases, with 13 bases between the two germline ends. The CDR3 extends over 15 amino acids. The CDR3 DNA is TGTGCCAGCAGCCCGGGACTCCTTAGCACAGATACGCAGTATTTT. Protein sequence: CASSPGLLSTDTQYF.

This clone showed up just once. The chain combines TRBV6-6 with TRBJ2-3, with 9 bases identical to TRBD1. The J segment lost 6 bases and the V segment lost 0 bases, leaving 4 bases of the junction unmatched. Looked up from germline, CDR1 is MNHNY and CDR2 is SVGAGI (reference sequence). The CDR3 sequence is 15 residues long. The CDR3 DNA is TGTGCCAGCAGTTACTCTGGGACAGGGACCGATACGCAGTATTTT. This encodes CASSYSGTGTDTQYF.

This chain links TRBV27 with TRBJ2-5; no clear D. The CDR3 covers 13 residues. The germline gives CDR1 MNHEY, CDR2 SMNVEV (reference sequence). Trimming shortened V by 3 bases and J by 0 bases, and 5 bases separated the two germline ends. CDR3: CASSFTYQETQYF. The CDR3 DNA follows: TGTGCCAGCAGTTTTACGTACCAAGAGACCCAGTACTTC.

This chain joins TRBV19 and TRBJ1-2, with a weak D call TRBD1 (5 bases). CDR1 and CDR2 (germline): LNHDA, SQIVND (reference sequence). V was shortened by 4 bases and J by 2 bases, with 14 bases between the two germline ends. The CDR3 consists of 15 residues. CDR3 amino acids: CASSRAGGANYGYTF. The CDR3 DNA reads TGTGCCAGTAGTAGGGCGGGGGGAGCGAACTATGGCTACACCTTC.